One and the same sample provided the 10 T cell receptor beta chains below, sequenced in a study of blood T cell repertoires in COVID-19. Sequenced by immunoSEQ multiplex PCR; TCRdb stores in-frame clones only, minus some. The sample includes roughly 150,000 clones, more than 85% of them seen just once. The sample was peripheral blood. These receptor sequences come from an elderly woman with COVID-19, enrolled during active disease.

This rearrangement joins TRBV6-5 to TRBJ1-2; maybe TRBD1 (6 bases). Germline CDR1 reads MNHEY; CDR2 reads SVGAGI. The CDR3 is made up of 14 amino acids. The V and J ends lost 6 bases and 4 bases respectively, with 15 bases between them. The CDR3 DNA is TGTGCCAGCAGCCGGGGAGGGGGGCCCTATGGCTACACCTTC. It yields the protein CASSRGGGPYGYTF.

The V call is TRBV7-2, the J call TRBJ1-1; tentatively, D is TRBD1 (5 bases). Germline V CDR1 and CDR2: SGHTA, FQGNSA. This CDR3 is built from 15 residues. Trimming pared 0 bases from V and 6 bases from J, leaving 14 bases between. The chain's CDR3 is CASSLARRAPAEAFF. CDR3 nucleotide sequence: TGTGCCAGCAGCTTAGCGCGCAGGGCCCCCGCTGAAGCTTTCTTT.

The V call is TRBV5-5, the J call TRBJ2-3; D possibly corresponds to TRBD1 (6 bases). This CDR3 contains 15 residues. Germline CDR1 is SGHKS and CDR2 is YYEKEE (reference sequence). The V end was cut by 2 bases, the J end by 2 bases, with 12 bases between. DNA for the CDR3: TGTGCCAGCAGCTTCATGGACAGCTTCACAGATACGCAGTATTTT. Protein sequence: CASSFMDSFTDTQYF.

This clone was counted a few times. The J gene is TRBJ2-2, the V gene TRBV27, with D unclear. V lost 2 bases and J lost 2, with 9 bases in between. In germline, CDR1 is MNHEY, CDR2 SMNVEV (reference sequence). The CDR3 sequence is 15 residues long. The CDR3, as DNA: TGTGCCAGCAGTTTAAGTGGCTTCAACACCGGGGAGCTGTTTTTT. The encoded protein is CASSLSGFNTGELFF.

J is TRBJ2-7 and V is TRBV7-2; 9 bases are a match to TRBD2. J was trimmed by 6 bases and V by 1 base; bases with no gene match: 4. This CDR3 is built from 14 residues. Germline V CDR1 and CDR2: SGHTA, FQGNSA. The CDR3: CASSLGGSGSEQYF. The CDR3 nucleotides are TGTGCCAGCAGCTTAGGTGGTAGCGGGAGCGAGCAGTACTTC.

The rearrangement uses TRBV27 and TRBJ1-6; no clear D gene. V lost 6 bases and J 10 bases, leaving 13 bases between the germline ends. Germline CDR1 MNHEY, CDR2 SMNVEV (reference sequence). The CDR3 is 13 amino acids. The DNA of the CDR3 is TGTGCCAGCAGGCGCCTATCGGGGTCACCCCTCCACTTT. It specifies CASRRLSGSPLHF.

V usage is TRBV18 and J usage is TRBJ1-6; 12 bases align to TRBD1. The CDR3 totals 18 residues. Germline V lookup: CDR1 KGHSH, CDR2 LQKENI. V gave up 1 base and J gave up 8 bases; unmatched junction bases: 9. The CDR3 region is CASSPRPGQGARDSPLHF. The CDR3 bases are TGTGCCAGCTCACCACGTCCGGGACAGGGGGCGCGGGATTCACCCCTCCACTTT.

The CDR3 sequence: CASTRGTGVDTGELFF. In nucleotides, the CDR3 is TGTGCCAGTACTCGCGGGACAGGGGTCGACACCGGGGAGCTGTTTTTT. The V and J genes are TRBV19 and TRBJ2-2; 10 nucleotides match TRBD1. CDR1 and CDR2 from the germline V gene are LNHDA and SQIVND (reference sequence). This CDR3 is built from 16 residues. V lost 7 bases to trimming and J lost 3 bases; unmatched junction nucleotides: 8.

The CDR3 reads CAGGTTGTEAFF. The CDR3 DNA follows: TGTGCCGGAGGGACTACAGGCACTGAAGCTTTCTTT. The rearrangement links TRBV2 to TRBJ1-1; D is perhaps TRBD1 (5 bases). The CDR3 extends over 12 amino acids. V lost 11 bases and J 4 bases, leaving 14 bases between the germline ends. Germline CDR1 and CDR2: SNHLY and FYNNEI.

J is TRBJ2-7 and V is TRBV6-5; perhaps TRBD1 as D (6 bases). The V end lost 6 bases, the J end lost 7 bases, and 13 bases lay between the germline ends. CDR1 is MNHEY, CDR2 SVGAGI, per germline. The CDR3 runs to 12 residues. CDR3 sequence reads: CASRTGSWEQYF. The CDR3 DNA reads TGTGCCAGCAGAACAGGGTCCTGGGAGCAGTACTTC.